This entry is about one TCR beta chain. Its antigen remains unknown. The sequenced patients had an expansion of CD8+CD57+ cells seen by flow cytometry. Every patient presented with severe acquired aplastic anemia. TCR beta VDJ and CDR3 profiling used genomic DNA as template. TCRdb fed the reads into MiXCR, producing one record per CDR3 protein. The data hold 300,000 or so distinct CDR3 sequences, with around three fifths observed a single time. These data belong to a study of CD8+CD57+ T cells in acquired aplastic anemia. The wider study: Sorted CD4+ and CD8+ cells yielded DNA averaging around 3.2 ug. Findings and limits, study-wide: Overlapping CD8+ CDR3 repertoires of patients and controls contained roughly 29 shared sequences. For CD8+ Simpson's diversity, patients and controls showed no significant difference.

V was clipped by 5 bases and J by 0 bases, with 20 bases between them. This CDR3 has 18 amino acids. Looked up from germline, CDR1 is SNHLY and CDR2 is FYNNEI. Sequenced sample: sorted CD4+, CD8+, or CD8+CD57+ T cells (not recorded which) from PBMCs. This clonotype was sampled from a human donor with aplastic anemia. This chain joins TRBV2 and TRBJ1-5; D might be TRBD1 (6 bases). CDR3 sequence (DNA): TGTGCCAGCAGTTTAGCTTGGGGGGCAGAACATAGCAATCAGCCCCAGCATTTT. Amino acid sequence: CASSLAWGAEHSNQPQHF. Supplemented by reference TRBV2 and TRBJ1-5, the full variable domain reads EPEVTQTPSHQVTQMGQEVILRCVPISNHLYFYWYRQILGQKVEFLVSFYNNEISEKSEIFDDQFSVERPDGSNFTLKIRSTKLEDSAMYFCASSLAWGAEHSNQPQHFGDGTRLSIL.